The 15 T cell receptor beta chains presented below share a single source sample, sequenced in a study of T cell responses to AZD1222 COVID-19 vaccine. Repertoires were generated with immunoSEQ multiplex PCR, while TCRdb's copy carries only in-frame clones and drops some. The data hold around 160,000 clones, with roughly nine tenths observed a single time. This specimen consisted of peripheral blood, obtained on day 0 of AZD1222 vaccination. The source is an adult in good health.

The gene calls are TRBV4-3 and TRBJ1-2, with unresolved D. Germline-derived CDR1 and CDR2 are LGHNA and YSLEER. The CDR3 extends over 15 amino acids. V was cut by 2 bases and J by 7 bases, with 17 bases left in between. CDR3 amino acids: CASSQLPNIPGGYTF. The CDR3 DNA follows: TGCGCCAGCAGCCAACTCCCCAACATTCCCGGTGGCTACACCTTC.

This sequence joins TRBV6-2 or TRBV6-3 and TRBJ1-2; weak D call: TRBD1 (5 bases). V lost 6 bases and J 2 bases, leaving 13 bases between the germline ends. Germline CDR1 reads MNHEY; CDR2 reads SVGEGT. The CDR3 covers 14 residues. The CDR3 coding sequence is TGTGCCAGCAGCTCACAGGCCTTGAACTATGGCTACACCTTC. Translation: CASSSQALNYGYTF.

The chain is built from TRBV28 and TRBJ1-3; 9 bases fit TRBD1. The CDR3 loop spans 17 amino acids. Trimming removed 6 bases from V and 1 base from J; junction bases left unmatched: 10. The germline V gene has CDR1 MDHEN and CDR2 SYDVKM. CDR3 protein: CASRPAQGARSGNTIYF. The CDR3 bases are TGTGCCAGCAGGCCGGCACAGGGGGCACGGTCTGGAAACACCATATATTTT.

J is TRBJ2-1 and V is TRBV7-6; 14 bases line up with TRBD2. The CDR3 consists of 15 residues. Unmatched junction bases numbered 4, after V lost 3 bases and J lost 9 bases. From germline, CDR1 is SGHVS and CDR2 FNYEAQ. CDR3 nucleotides: TGTGCCAGCAGCTTGGGACTAGCGGGAGCAACTGAGCAGTTCTTC. As protein: CASSLGLAGATEQFF.

The chain joins TRBV28 to TRBJ1-5; the match to TRBD1 covers 9 bases. CDR3 length: 13 amino acids. V lost 6 bases, J lost 7 bases, and 4 bases stayed unmatched. Germline CDR1 and CDR2: MDHEN and SYDVKM. This CDR3 reads CASRVTGGQPQHF. The CDR3 coding sequence is TGTGCCAGCAGAGTGACAGGGGGGCAGCCCCAGCATTTT.

The chain combines TRBV28 with TRBJ2-1, with D unresolved. Deletions cut 3 bases from V and 8 bases from J, with 5 bases between. Germline loops: CDR1 MDHEN, CDR2 SYDVKM. This CDR3 comprises 11 residues. CDR3 coding DNA: TGTGCCAGCAGTTTGATGTATGAGCAGTTCTTC. As protein: CASSLMYEQFF.

V usage is TRBV7-9 and J usage is TRBJ2-7; 7 bases line up with TRBD1. Germline V gene data show CDR1 as SEHNR and CDR2 as FQNEAQ (reference sequence). CDR3 size: 13 residues. Losses at the gene ends were 6 bases for V and 3 bases for J; bases not matched to a gene: 5. Written as DNA, the CDR3 is TGTGCCAGCAGGCAGGGGGAAAACTACGAGCAGTACTTC. Translated, it gives CASRQGENYEQYF.

This sequence joins TRBV28 and TRBJ1-4, with TRBD1 identical over 7 bases. In germline, CDR1 is MDHEN, CDR2 SYDVKM. The junction had 8 bases not matched to a gene; V was cut back by 4 bases and J by 0 bases. This CDR3 comprises 17 residues. The CDR3 sequence: CASSSPIQGSTNEKLFF. DNA of the CDR3: TGTGCCAGCAGTTCACCGATACAGGGGTCAACTAATGAAAAACTGTTTTTT.

J is TRBJ1-1 and V is TRBV19; D remains ambiguous. There are 13 residues in the CDR3. V lost 7 bases, J lost 7 bases, and 16 bases lay in between. Germline CDR1 and CDR2: LNHDA and SQIVND (reference sequence). The CDR3 nucleotides read TGTGCCAGTACCTATGGCCCCCGGGTTGAAGCTTTCTTT. Translated: CASTYGPRVEAFF.

The V call is TRBV15, the J call TRBJ2-7, with TRBD1 identical over 7 bases. Per the germline V gene, CDR1 is LNHNV and CDR2 is YYDKDF (reference sequence). The CDR3 contains 14 residues. Trimming removed 5 bases from V and 3 bases from J; junction bases left unmatched: 7. The CDR3 spells CATSLRDSHYEQYF. The CDR3 DNA is TGTGCCACCAGCCTCCGGGACAGCCACTACGAGCAGTACTTC. The full variable domain, completed using reference TRBV15 and TRBJ2-7, is DAMVIQNPRYQVTQFGKPVTLSCSQTLNHNVMYWYQQKSSQAPKLLFHYYDKDFNNEADTPDNFQSRRPNTSFCFLDIRSPGLGDTAMYLCATSLRDSHYEQYFGPGTRLTVT.

The chain couples TRBV19 to TRBJ2-1; a possible D gene is TRBD1 (7 bases). CDR3 length: 14 amino acids. The V and J ends lost 4 bases and 5 bases respectively, with 12 bases between them. Germline CDR1 reads LNHDA; CDR2 reads SQIVND (reference sequence). Here the CDR3 reads CASSRRGRNNEQFF. The CDR3, as DNA: TGTGCCAGTAGTAGGAGGGGGCGGAACAATGAGCAGTTCTTC.

The chain recombines TRBV6-2 or TRBV6-3 with TRBJ1-1; weak D call: TRBD1 (5 bases). Looked up from germline, CDR1 is MNHEY and CDR2 is SVGEGT. This CDR3 region has 19 residues. V shed 0 bases and J shed 4 bases, with 24 bases lying between them. CDR3 coding DNA: TGTGCCAGCAGTTACTCGCAGGGTGGATTTCCACTCCGAGCCACTGAAGCTTTCTTT. This codes for CASSYSQGGFPLRATEAFF.

V is TRBV29-1 and J is TRBJ1-5; maybe TRBD1 (5 bases). CDR1 is SQVTM, CDR2 ANQGSEA, per germline. V was trimmed by 7 bases and J by 4 bases, leaving 14 bases between them. The CDR3 has 13 residues. CDR3 protein: CSAGAGGNQPQHF. The CDR3 DNA reads as TGCAGCGCCGGGGCCGGGGGGAATCAGCCCCAGCATTTT.

The chain is built from TRBV24-1 and TRBJ1-5; D is possibly TRBD1 (6 bases). The CDR3 has 14 residues. Germline-derived CDR1 and CDR2 are KGHDR and SFDVKD. Trimming stripped 3 bases from V and 4 bases from J, with 9 bases between. The CDR3 DNA reads TGTGCCACCAGTGATAACAGGGAGAATCAGCCCCAGCATTTT. It specifies CATSDNRENQPQHF.

V gene TRBV5-4 combines with J gene TRBJ2-5; 11 bases match TRBD1. The germline V gene encodes CDR1 SGHNT and CDR2 YYREEE (reference sequence). The CDR3 is 15 residues long. V was pared by 4 bases and J by 5 bases, with 7 bases of the junction left unmatched. This CDR3 reads CASSPGQGAGETQYF. The CDR3, as DNA: TGTGCCAGCAGCCCAGGACAGGGGGCAGGGGAGACCCAGTACTTC.